This T cell receptor (beta chain) was captured in a study of blood T cell repertoires in COVID-19. Study context: The analysed material was cDNA or gDNA that came from T cells, B-cell-depleted T cells, or PBMCs.

Under the authors' procedure: Counts of nucleated cells, estimated from reference gene primer amplification, were obtained. Assay used: immunoSEQ multiplex PCR; TCRdb lists only in-frame clones, some missing. Clone size and V and J calls were adopted from that table, with D and trimming inferred from the DNA. The table shows roughly 40,000 clones, with 65% to 90% occurring only once. Trimming took 1 base from V and 4 from J, leaving 10 bases between them. CDR1 and CDR2 (germline): SGHTA, FQGNSA. The CDR3 sequence is 14 residues long. The source is a human donor in a cohort sampled during active COVID-19. Specimen: peripheral blood. The rearrangement links TRBV7-2 to TRBJ1-1; D gene unclear. The CDR3 coding sequence is TGTGCCAGCAGCTTAGATCCGGGAGGCACTGAAGCTTTCTTT. The encoded protein is CASSLDPGGTEAFF.